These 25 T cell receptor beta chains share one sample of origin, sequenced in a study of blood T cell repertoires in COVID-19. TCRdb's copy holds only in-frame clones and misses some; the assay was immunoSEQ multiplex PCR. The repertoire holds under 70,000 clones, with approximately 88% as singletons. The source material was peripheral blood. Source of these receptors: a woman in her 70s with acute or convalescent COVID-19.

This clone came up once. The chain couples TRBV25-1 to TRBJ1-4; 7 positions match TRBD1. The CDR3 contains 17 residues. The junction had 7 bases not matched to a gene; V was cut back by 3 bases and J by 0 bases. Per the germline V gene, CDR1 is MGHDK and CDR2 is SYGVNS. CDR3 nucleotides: TGTGCCAGCAGTGAGCAAGGGACAGCCGCAACTAATGAAAAACTGTTTTTT. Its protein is CASSEQGTAATNEKLFF.

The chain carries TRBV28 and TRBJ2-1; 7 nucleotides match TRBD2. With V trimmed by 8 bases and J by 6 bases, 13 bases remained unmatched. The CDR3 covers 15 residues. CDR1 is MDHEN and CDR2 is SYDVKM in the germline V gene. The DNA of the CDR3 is TGTGCCAGCCTCCCTCCAGCGGGATTCACCAATGAGCAGTTCTTC. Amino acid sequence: CASLPPAGFTNEQFF.

The DNA for the CDR3 is TGTGCCAGCAGCTTCAGACAGGTTAATTCACCCCTCCACTTT. Its translation: CASSFRQVNSPLHF. This chain links TRBV11-1 with TRBJ1-6; D is possibly TRBD1 (6 bases). CDR1 and CDR2 (germline): SGHAT, FQDESV (reference sequence). The CDR3 runs 14 residues. Trimming cost V 3 bases and J 6 bases, with 9 bases left between them. Variable domain in full (rest from reference TRBV11-1 and TRBJ1-6): EAEVAQSPRYKITEKSQAVAFWCDPISGHATLYWYRQILGQGPELLVQFQDESVVDDSQLPKDRFSAERLKGVDSTLKIQPAELGDSAMYLCASSFRQVNSPLHFGNGTRLTVT.

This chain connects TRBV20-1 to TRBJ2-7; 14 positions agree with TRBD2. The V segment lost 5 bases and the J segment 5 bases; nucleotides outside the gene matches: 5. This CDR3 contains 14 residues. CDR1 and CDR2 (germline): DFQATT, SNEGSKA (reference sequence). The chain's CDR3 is CSACAGLAGDEQYF. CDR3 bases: TGCAGTGCTTGTGCGGGACTAGCGGGAGACGAGCAGTACTTC.

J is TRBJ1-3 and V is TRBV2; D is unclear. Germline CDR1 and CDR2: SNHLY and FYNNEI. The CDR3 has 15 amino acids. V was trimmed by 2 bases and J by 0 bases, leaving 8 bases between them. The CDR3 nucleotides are TGTGCCAGCAGTGAAACGGGAATCTCTGGAAACACCATATATTTT. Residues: CASSETGISGNTIYF.

The CDR3 DNA reads as TGTGCCAGCAGCAGGAGTCGCCCTGCCTCTGGAAACACCATATATTTT. Protein sequence: CASSRSRPASGNTIYF. This chain joins TRBV7-9 and TRBJ1-3; D unclear. Trimming took off 5 bases at V and 0 bases at J, with 14 bases between the two ends. Per germline, CDR1 SEHNR and CDR2 FQNEAQ (reference sequence). The CDR3 has 16 residues. Supplemented by reference TRBV7-9 and TRBJ1-3, the full variable domain reads DTGVSQNPRHKITKRGQNVTFRCDPISEHNRLYWYRQTLGQGPEFLTYFQNEAQLEKSRLLSDRFSAERPKGSFSTLEIQRTEQGDSAMYLCASSRSRPASGNTIYFGEGSWLTVV.

CDR3 region: CATSDPYGGSYGYTF. In DNA, the CDR3 is TGTGCCACCAGTGACCCGTATGGGGGGAGCTATGGCTACACCTTC. The chain links TRBV24-1 to TRBJ1-2; TRBD1 is a possible D gene (5 bases). Germline-derived CDR1 and CDR2 are KGHDR and SFDVKD. V was trimmed by 4 bases and J by 4 bases, leaving 15 bases between them. This CDR3 is 15 amino acids long.

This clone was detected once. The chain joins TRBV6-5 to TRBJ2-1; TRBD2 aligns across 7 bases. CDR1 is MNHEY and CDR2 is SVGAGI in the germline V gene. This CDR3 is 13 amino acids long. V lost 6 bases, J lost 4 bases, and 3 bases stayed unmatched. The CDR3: CASRKLAYNEQFF. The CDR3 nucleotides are TGTGCCAGCAGAAAACTAGCGTACAATGAGCAGTTCTTC.

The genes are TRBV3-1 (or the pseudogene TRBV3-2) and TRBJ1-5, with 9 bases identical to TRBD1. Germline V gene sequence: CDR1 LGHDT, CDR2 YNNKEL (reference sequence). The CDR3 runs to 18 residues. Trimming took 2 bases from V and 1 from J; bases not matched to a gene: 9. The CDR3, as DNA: TGTGCCAGCAGCCAAAGATCCGGACAGGGGATGAGCAATCAGCCCCAGCATTTT. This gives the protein CASSQRSGQGMSNQPQHF.

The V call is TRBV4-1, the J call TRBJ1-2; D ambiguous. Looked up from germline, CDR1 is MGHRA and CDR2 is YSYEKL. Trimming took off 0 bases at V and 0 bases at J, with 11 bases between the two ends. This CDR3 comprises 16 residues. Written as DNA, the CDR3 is TGCGCCAGCAGCCAAGATCTTAGTCAAGCTAACTATGGCTACACCTTC. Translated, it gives CASSQDLSQANYGYTF.

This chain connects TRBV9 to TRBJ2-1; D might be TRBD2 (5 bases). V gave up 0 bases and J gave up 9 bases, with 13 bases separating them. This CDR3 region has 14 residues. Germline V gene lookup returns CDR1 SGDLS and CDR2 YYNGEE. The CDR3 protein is CASSVERRGIEQFF. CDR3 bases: TGTGCCAGCAGCGTAGAGAGACGAGGGATTGAGCAGTTCTTC.

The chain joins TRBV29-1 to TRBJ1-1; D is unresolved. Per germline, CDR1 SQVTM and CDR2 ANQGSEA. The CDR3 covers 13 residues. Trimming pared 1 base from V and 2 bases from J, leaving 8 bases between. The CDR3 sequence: CSVEGQTNTEAFF. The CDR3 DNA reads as TGCAGCGTTGAAGGGCAGACAAACACTGAAGCTTTCTTT.

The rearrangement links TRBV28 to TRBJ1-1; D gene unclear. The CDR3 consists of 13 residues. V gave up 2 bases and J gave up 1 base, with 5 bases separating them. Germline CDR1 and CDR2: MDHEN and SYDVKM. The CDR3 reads CASSLIWNTEAFF. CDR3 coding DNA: TGTGCCAGCAGTTTAATATGGAACACTGAAGCTTTCTTT. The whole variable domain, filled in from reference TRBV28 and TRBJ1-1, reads DVKVTQSSRYLVKRTGEKVFLECVQDMDHENMFWYRQDPGLGLRLIYFSYDVKMKEKGDIPEGYSVSREKKERFSLILESASTNQTSMYLCASSLIWNTEAFFGQGTRLTVV.

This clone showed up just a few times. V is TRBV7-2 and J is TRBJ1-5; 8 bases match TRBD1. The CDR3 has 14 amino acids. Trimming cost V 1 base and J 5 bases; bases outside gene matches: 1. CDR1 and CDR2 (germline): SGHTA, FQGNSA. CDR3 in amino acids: CASSLDRGYQPQHF. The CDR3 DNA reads TGTGCCAGCAGCTTAGACAGGGGGTATCAGCCCCAGCATTTT.

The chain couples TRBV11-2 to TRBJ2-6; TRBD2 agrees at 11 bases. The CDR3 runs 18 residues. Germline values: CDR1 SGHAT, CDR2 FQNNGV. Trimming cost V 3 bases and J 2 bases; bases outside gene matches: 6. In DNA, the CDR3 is TGTGCCAGCAGCTTTAGGCTAGCGGGAGGACCTGGGGCCAACGTCCTGACTTTC. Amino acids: CASSFRLAGGPGANVLTF.

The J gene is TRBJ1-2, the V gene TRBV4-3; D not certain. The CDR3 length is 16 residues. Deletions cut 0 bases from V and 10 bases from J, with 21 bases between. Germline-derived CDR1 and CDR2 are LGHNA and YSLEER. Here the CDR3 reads CASSQDPRTSIGDYTF. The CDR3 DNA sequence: TGCGCCAGCAGCCAAGATCCCAGGACTTCAATTGGGGACTACACCTTC.

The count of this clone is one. The DNA for the CDR3 is TGTGCCACCCTAAGGGGCGCGTATGGCTACACCTTC. Amino acids: CATLRGAYGYTF. The chain uses TRBV28 and TRBJ1-2; maybe TRBD1 (5 bases). V lost 10 bases and J lost 5, with 14 bases in between. From germline, CDR1 is MDHEN and CDR2 SYDVKM. The CDR3 sequence is 12 residues long.

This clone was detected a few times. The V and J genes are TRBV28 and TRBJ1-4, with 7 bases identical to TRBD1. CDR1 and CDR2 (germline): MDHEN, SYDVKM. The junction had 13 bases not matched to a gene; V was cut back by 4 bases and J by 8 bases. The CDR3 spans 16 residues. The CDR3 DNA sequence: TGTGCCAGCAGTTCCAGACAGGGCGGGGTGCTCGAAAAACTGTTTTTT. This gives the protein CASSSRQGGVLEKLFF.

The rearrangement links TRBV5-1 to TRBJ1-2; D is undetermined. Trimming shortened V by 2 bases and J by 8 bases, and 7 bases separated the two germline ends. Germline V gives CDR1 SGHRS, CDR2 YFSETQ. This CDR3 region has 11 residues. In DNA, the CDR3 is TGCGCCAGCAGCTTCAACGAGGGCTACACCTTC. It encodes CASSFNEGYTF.

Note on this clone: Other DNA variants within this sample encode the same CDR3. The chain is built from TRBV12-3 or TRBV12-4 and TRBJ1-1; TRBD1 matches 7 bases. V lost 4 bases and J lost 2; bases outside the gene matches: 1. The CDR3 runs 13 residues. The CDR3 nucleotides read TGTGCCAGCAGTTGGGACAGAAACACTGAAGCTTTCTTT. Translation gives CASSWDRNTEAFF.

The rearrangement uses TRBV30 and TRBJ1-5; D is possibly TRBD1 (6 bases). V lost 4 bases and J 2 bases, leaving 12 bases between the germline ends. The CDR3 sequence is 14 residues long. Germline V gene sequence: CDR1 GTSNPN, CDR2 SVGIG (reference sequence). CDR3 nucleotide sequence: TGTGCCTGGAACAGGGAAGGAGGCAATCAGCCCCAGCATTTT. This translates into CAWNREGGNQPQHF.

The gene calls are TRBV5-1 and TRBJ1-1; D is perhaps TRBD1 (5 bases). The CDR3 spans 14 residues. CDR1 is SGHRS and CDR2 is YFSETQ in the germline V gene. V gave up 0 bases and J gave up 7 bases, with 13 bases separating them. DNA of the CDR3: TGCGCCAGCAGCTTGGCCGCAGGGCGGGATGAAGCTTTCTTT. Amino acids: CASSLAAGRDEAFF.

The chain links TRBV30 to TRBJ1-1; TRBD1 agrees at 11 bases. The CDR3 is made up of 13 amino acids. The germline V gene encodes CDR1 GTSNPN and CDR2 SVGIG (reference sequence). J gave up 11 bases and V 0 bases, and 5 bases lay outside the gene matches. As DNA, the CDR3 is TGTGCCTGGAGTGTTGGACAGGGGGCCCAGGCTTTCTTT. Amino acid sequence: CAWSVGQGAQAFF.

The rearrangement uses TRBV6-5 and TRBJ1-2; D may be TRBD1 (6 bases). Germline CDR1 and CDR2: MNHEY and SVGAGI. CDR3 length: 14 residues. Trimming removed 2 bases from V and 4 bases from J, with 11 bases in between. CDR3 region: CASSYGGQSYGYTF. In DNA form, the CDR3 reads TGTGCCAGCAGTTACGGAGGACAGAGCTATGGCTACACCTTC.

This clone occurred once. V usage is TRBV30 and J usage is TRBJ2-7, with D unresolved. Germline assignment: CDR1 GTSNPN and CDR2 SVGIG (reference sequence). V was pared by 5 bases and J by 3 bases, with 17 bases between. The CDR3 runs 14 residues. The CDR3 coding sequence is TGTGCCTGGTCCTCTACAGACCTACACTACGAGCAGTACTTC. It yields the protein CAWSSTDLHYEQYF.